This entry lists 10 T cell receptor beta chains sequenced from one sample in a study of blood T cells in healthy people across ages. Primed by a sample-barcoded 5' primer and a J-beta primer mix, a second PCR proceeded for about 6 to 11 cycles. TCRdb called the 5' RACE reads again in MiXCR, with one record for every CDR3 protein. There are under 1,100,000 distinct CDR3 sequences in the sample; about 23% occur only once, and around 0.75% lies in the top ten. The data also belong to a second study, concerning T cells of mothers and their children.

What was sequenced was blood. The receptors stem from a girl aged 2-10 years in good health.

This clonotype showed up just a few times. This chain uses TRBV9 with TRBJ2-3, with TRBD2 matching over 9 bases. CDR3 size: 15 residues. The germline V gene encodes CDR1 SGDLS and CDR2 YYNGEE. V shed 4 bases, J shed 5 bases, and the junction held 8 bases outside the gene matches. The CDR3 is CASSPSGSGGDTQYF. DNA of the CDR3: TGTGCCAGCAGCCCTAGCGGTAGCGGGGGAGATACGCAGTATTTT.

The V and J genes are TRBV7-9 and TRBJ2-3; weak D call: TRBD2 (6 bases). Germline CDR1 is SEHNR and CDR2 is FQNEAQ (reference sequence). V was shortened by 5 bases and J by 2 bases, with 14 bases between the two germline ends. The CDR3 spans 15 residues. CDR3 in amino acids: CASSPKRALTDTQYF. The CDR3 DNA reads TGTGCCAGCAGCCCTAAGCGGGCCCTCACAGATACGCAGTATTTT.

J is TRBJ2-7 and V is TRBV4-3, with D tentatively TRBD1 (6 bases). Germline values: CDR1 LGHNA, CDR2 YSLEER. V was clipped by 0 bases and J by 4 bases, with 13 bases between them. CDR3 size: 15 residues. The CDR3 here is CASSQDRGGAYEQYF. For the CDR3, the DNA is TGCGCCAGCAGCCAAGACAGGGGTGGTGCGTACGAGCAGTACTTC.

CDR3 residues: CASSLHGEGKETQYF. CDR3 in DNA: TGTGCCAGCAGCTTACACGGAGAAGGGAAGGAGACCCAGTACTTC. The chain couples TRBV7-9 to TRBJ2-5; D is uncertain. The CDR3 has 15 residues. Germline CDR1 is SEHNR and CDR2 is FQNEAQ (reference sequence). V was shortened by 2 bases and J by 5 bases, with 15 bases between the two germline ends.

This clonotype turned up a few times. This chain links TRBV29-1 with TRBJ2-5; D call uncertain. The CDR3 totals 13 residues. Trimming took off 5 bases at V and 5 bases at J, with 15 bases between the two ends. Germline V CDR1 and CDR2: SQVTM, ANQGSEA. Here the CDR3 reads CSVLRSESETQYF. The CDR3 DNA reads as TGCAGCGTTTTAAGGTCGGAAAGCGAGACCCAGTACTTC.

The chain couples TRBV6-5 to TRBJ1-5; 9 bases are shared with TRBD1. Germline assignment: CDR1 MNHEY and CDR2 SVGAGI. The CDR3 runs 15 residues. With 5 bases clipped from V and 2 bases from J, the junction kept 4 bases outside the gene matches. The CDR3 protein is CASSRGQGGNQPQHF. In nucleotides, the CDR3 is TGTGCCAGCAGTAGGGGACAGGGTGGCAATCAGCCCCAGCATTTT.

In its sample, this clonotype was seen a few times. The V call is TRBV6-2 or TRBV6-3, the J call TRBJ2-1; 9 bases are a match to TRBD2. Germline V gene lookup returns CDR1 MNHEY and CDR2 SVGEGT. V lost 6 bases, J lost 2 bases, and 5 bases stayed unmatched. CDR3 size: 15 residues. The CDR3 DNA reads TGTGCCAGCAGACCGACTAGCGGAGCCTACAATGAGCAGTTCTTC. Protein sequence: CASRPTSGAYNEQFF.

The chain employs TRBV6-2 or TRBV6-3 and TRBJ2-5, with TRBD1 as a possible D gene (5 bases). This CDR3 region has 15 residues. The V and J ends lost 6 bases and 2 bases respectively, with 16 bases between them. Germline V CDR1 and CDR2: MNHEY, SVGEGT. CDR3 coding DNA: TGTGCCAGCAGCTACAGACAGCTCGGACAAGAGACCCAGTACTTC. Amino acids: CASSYRQLGQETQYF.

This clonotype was observed a handful of times. The chain has TRBV12-3 or TRBV12-4 and TRBJ1-2; 10 nucleotides match TRBD1. CDR3 length equals 14 residues. J was trimmed by 8 bases and V by 2 bases; bases with no gene match: 5. This CDR3 is CASSLRDRGSGYTF. The CDR3 coding sequence is TGTGCCAGCAGTTTACGGGACAGGGGATCCGGCTACACCTTC.

This clonotype came up a few times. J is TRBJ1-4 and V is TRBV5-1, with 7 bases that match TRBD1. The V gene end was trimmed by 3 bases and the J gene end by 6 bases; junction bases not matched to a gene: 5. CDR1 and CDR2 from the germline V gene are SGHRS and YFSETQ. The length of the CDR3 is 14 residues. In DNA form, the CDR3 reads TGCGCCAGCAGCTCCGGACAGGTGGATGAAAAACTGTTTTTT. Encoded protein: CASSSGQVDEKLFF.